This T cell receptor beta chain was found in a study of blood T cells in healthy people across ages. With regard to this clonotype: A single base separates this from a much larger clone, so it may be a read error.

It was with a sample-barcoded 5' primer and a J-beta primer mix that a second PCR of about 6 to 11 cycles was run. Each cDNA was tagged by a template-switch adaptor containing 12 random nucleotides. MiXCR was run by TCRdb on the 5' RACE reads, yielding one entry per CDR3 protein. The sample lists approximately 810,000 distinct CDR3 sequences, roughly 26% occurring once. Trimming took off 8 bases at V and 6 bases at J, with 14 bases between the two ends. The CDR3 loop spans 13 amino acids. The specimen sequenced was blood. V gene TRBV12-3 or TRBV12-4 combines with J gene TRBJ2-1; no clear D. This sequence was found in a woman older than 75 in good health. CDR3 protein: CASQRSRGNEQFF. In DNA, the CDR3 is TGTGCCAGCCAAAGGTCTCGAGGCAATGAGCAGTTCTTC.